These T cell receptor beta chains were read from a single sample in a study of prognosis after radiotherapy for stage I lung cancer. One entry per CDR3 protein, called by TCRdb with MiXCR from the multiplex PCR reads. The sample shows around 31,000 distinct CDR3 sequences, around 30% of them seen only once. Sequences were derived from PBMCs, sampled before or after stereotactic body radiation therapy (not recorded which). All receptors come from a donor over 45 with non-small cell lung cancer. CDR3s include the opening cysteine and the closing phenylalanine or tryptophan. The D gene is left open where the match is weak. Clone size is stated in some rows and not others, as once, few, many or a class when expanded.

V	J	D	size	CDR3	DNA
TRBV18	TRBJ1-1	-	few	CATFGLFTTEAFF	TGTGCCACTTTCGGACTATTCACCACTGAAGCTTTCTTT
TRBV27	TRBJ1-1	-	many	CASSLIGGLGTEAFF	TGTGCCAGCAGTTTGATCGGGGGCTTGGGCACTGAAGCTTTCTTT
TRBV27	TRBJ2-7	TRBD2	-	CASSWTSGTYEQYF	TGTGCCAGCAGTTGGACTAGCGGTACCTACGAGCAGTACTTC
TRBV12-3/TRBV12-4	TRBJ2-7	TRBD2	-	CASGQGLAGALEQYF	TGTGCCAGCGGCCAGGGACTAGCGGGGGCTCTCGAGCAGTACTTC
TRBV7-8	TRBJ2-1	TRBD2	many	CASSYQWTSGNYNEQFF	TGTGCCAGCAGCTACCAATGGACTAGCGGGAACTACAATGAGCAGTTCTTC
TRBV6-1	TRBJ2-7	-	many	CASRGDKPYEQYF	TGTGCCAGCAGGGGGGACAAACCCTACGAGCAGTACTTC
TRBV6-1	TRBJ2-3	-	many	CASSRASGDTQYF	TGTGCCAGCAGTAGGGCATCCGGAGATACGCAGTATTTT
TRBV4-1	TRBJ1-1	-	many	CASSRLVDTEAFF	TGCGCCAGCAGCCGGCTGGTTGATACTGAAGCTTTCTTT
TRBV7-2	TRBJ1-2	-	many	CASSPWLVGGRSGYTF	TGTGCCAGCAGCCCCTGGCTGGTGGGGGGGCGAAGCGGCTACACCTTC
TRBV6-2/TRBV6-3	TRBJ2-7	-	medium-sized	CASKNRERDEQYF	TGTGCCAGCAAGAACAGGGAAAGGGACGAGCAGTACTTC
TRBV20-1	TRBJ2-3	-	many	CSASILATNTDTQYF	TGCAGTGCTAGTATCCTTGCTACTAACACAGATACGCAGTATTTT
TRBV6-2/TRBV6-3	TRBJ2-2	-	-	CASRGRPNTGDLFF	TGTGCCAGCAGGGGACGGCCTAACACCGGTGATCTGTTTTTT
TRBV28	TRBJ1-2	-	many	CASSLTQTRDGYTF	TGTGCCAGCAGTTTAACGCAGACACGAGATGGCTACACCTTC
TRBV7-2	TRBJ2-7	TRBD1	once	CASSWAGGTYEQYF	TGTGCCAGCAGTTGGGCAGGGGGAACCTACGAGCAGTACTTC
TRBV15	TRBJ1-1	-	few	CATSRSSTVNTEAFF	TGTGCCACCAGCAGAAGCTCGACAGTGAACACTGAAGCTTTCTTT
TRBV28	TRBJ2-7	TRBD1	many	CASSFPPGQGYEQYF	TGTGCCAGCAGTTTCCCCCCGGGACAGGGTTACGAGCAGTACTTC
TRBV12-3/TRBV12-4	TRBJ2-2	TRBD1	few	CASRRDRGNTGELFF	TGTGCCAGCAGGAGAGACAGGGGGAACACCGGGGAGCTGTTTTTT
TRBV9	TRBJ2-5	-	few	CASSGDPGGAQYF	TGTGCCAGCAGCGGGGACCCCGGGGGTGCCCAGTACTTC
TRBV9	TRBJ1-2	-	many	CASSVAGLNYGYTF	TGTGCCAGCAGCGTAGCGGGACTAAACTATGGCTACACCTTC
TRBV28	TRBJ2-2	-	-	CASIFRDRSTGELFF	TGTGCCAGCATTTTCAGGGACCGGAGTACCGGGGAGCTGTTTTTT
TRBV6-2/TRBV6-3	TRBJ2-1	-	-	CASSYGLAYNIYNEQFF	TGTGCCAGCAGTTACGGTCTAGCCTACAATATCTACAATGAGCAGTTCTTC
TRBV20-1	TRBJ1-1	-	-	CSARTRVAEAFF	TGCAGTGCTAGGACGCGGGTCGCTGAAGCTTTCTTT
TRBV30	TRBJ2-1	-	-	CAWSAAGGSEQFF	TGTGCCTGGAGTGCTGCTGGCGGTAGTGAGCAGTTCTTC
TRBV20-1	TRBJ2-7	-	many	CSAPAGQSLSYEQYF	TGCAGTGCTCCCGCGGGACAAAGCCTCTCCTACGAGCAGTACTTC
TRBV25-1	TRBJ2-3	-	many	CASSPPAVDTQYF	TGTGCCAGCAGCCCCCCGGCAGTAGATACGCAGTATTTT
TRBV4-1	TRBJ2-2	-	-	CASSHRTGNTVELFF	TGCGCCAGCAGCCACAGAACCGGGAACACCGTGGAGCTGTTTTTT
TRBV7-3	TRBJ2-6	-	many	CASSQQGTGANVLTF	TGTGCCAGCAGCCAACAGGGTACTGGGGCCAACGTCCTGACTTTC
TRBV6-1	TRBJ1-2	-	many	CASSENSGRLANYGYTF	TGTGCCAGCAGTGAAAATTCAGGGCGGCTGGCTAACTATGGCTACACCTTC
TRBV5-1	TRBJ2-3	-	-	CASSSGGQGVITDTQYF	TGCGCCAGCAGCTCGGGAGGGCAGGGGGTAATCACAGATACACAGTATTTT
TRBV6-1	TRBJ1-5	-	-	CASSEGGGNQPQHF	TGTGCCAGCAGTGAAGGGGGGGGCAATCAGCCCCAGCATTTT
TRBV9	TRBJ2-5	TRBD1	-	CASSVEGQWVLETQYF	TGTGCCAGCAGCGTAGAGGGACAGTGGGTTTTGGAGACCCAGTACTTC
TRBV28	TRBJ2-7	-	many	CASSSVSARRNEQYF	TGTGCCAGCAGTTCAGTATCGGCCAGAAGGAACGAGCAGTACTTC
TRBV10-3	TRBJ2-1	TRBD2	many	CAIGWAGGWSEQFF	TGTGCCATAGGTTGGGCGGGAGGCTGGAGTGAGCAGTTCTTC
TRBV11-2	TRBJ1-5	-	-	CAGSLDGVHQPQHF	TGCGCCGGCAGCTTAGACGGGGTTCATCAGCCCCAGCATTTT
TRBV5-5	TRBJ2-3	-	many	CASSFRVGPTDTQYF	TGTGCCAGCAGCTTCAGGGTCGGTCCCACAGATACGCAGTATTTT
TRBV5-1	TRBJ2-2	TRBD1	few	CASSFGRGFSGELFF	TGCGCCAGCAGCTTCGGCAGGGGGTTCTCCGGGGAGCTGTTTTTT
TRBV11-2	TRBJ2-7	-	many	CASSPSLSYEQYF	TGTGCCAGCAGCCCCTCACTAAGCTACGAGCAGTACTTC
TRBV10-3	TRBJ1-3	TRBD1	many	CAISGDRRPSGNTIYF	TGTGCCATCAGTGGGGACAGGCGACCCTCTGGAAACACCATATATTTT
TRBV15	TRBJ2-1	TRBD2	many	CATYRTSGRINEQFF	TGTGCCACCTACCGGACTAGCGGGAGAATCAATGAGCAGTTCTTC
TRBV7-3	TRBJ1-2	-	many	CASSLTGGTDMRGYTF	TGTGCCAGCAGCTTAACTGGAGGGACCGACATGCGGGGCTACACCTTC
TRBV28	TRBJ2-1	-	-	CASSLMVRGQGTQFF	TGTGCCAGCAGTTTAATGGTCAGGGGACAAGGGACCCAGTTCTTC
TRBV30	TRBJ2-5	-	-	CAWSVHPETQYF	TGTGCCTGGAGTGTACATCCAGAGACCCAGTACTTC
TRBV28	TRBJ2-7	-	many	CASKWAPSSYEQYF	TGTGCCAGCAAGTGGGCCCCGAGCTCCTACGAGCAGTACTTC
TRBV12-3/TRBV12-4	TRBJ1-2	-	-	CASSWGGYGYTF	TGTGCCAGCAGTTGGGGCGGCTATGGCTACACCTTC
TRBV29-1	TRBJ2-1	-	many	CSVEDSLLAYNEQFF	TGCAGCGTTGAAGATTCACTCCTCGCCTACAATGAGCAGTTCTTC
TRBV6-2/TRBV6-3	TRBJ2-7	TRBD1	many	CASTLDRVGIEQYF	TGTGCCAGCACCCTGGACAGGGTAGGAATCGAGCAGTACTTC
TRBV6-1	TRBJ2-1	TRBD2	-	CVSTPLRAAGLAQFF	TGTGTCAGCACCCCCCTGCGGGCAGCCGGACTAGCGCAGTTCTTC
TRBV11-2	TRBJ2-3	TRBD2	many	CASSLRLARGTDTQYF	TGTGCCAGCAGCTTAAGACTAGCGAGAGGAACAGATACGCAGTATTTT